Shown below are 21 T cell receptor beta chains from a single sample sequenced in a study of preoperative IRX-2 immunotherapy in early breast cancer (dated by TCRdb to between 2018 and 2021). Explained via the paper, the treatment or condition label denotes: preoperative locoregional IRX-2 cytokine immunotherapy. Libraries were constructed by the immunoSEQ multiplex PCR assay. This immuneACCESS table, as held by TCRdb, lists in-frame sequences with V and J called but not all clones. Of the missing ones, under half trace to an unresolved V gene in checked studies; the others have no known cause. The sample table shows around 34,000 clones, and less than 90% are seen once. The ten largest clones represent just under 2.5% of the sample. Sequencing used lymph node tissue, obtained from a patient treated with IRX-2 immunotherapy. The receptor set was obtained from a human donor with breast cancer.

This chain connects TRBV15 to TRBJ1-1, with D perhaps TRBD1 (6 bases). Germline CDR1 reads LNHNV; CDR2 reads YYDKDF (reference sequence). Trimming took 1 base from V and 1 from J, leaving 13 bases between them. The CDR3 runs to 16 residues. The CDR3 loop reads CATSRGGVRGNTEAFF. CDR3 DNA sequence: TGTGCCACCAGCAGAGGAGGAGTCAGGGGGAACACTGAAGCTTTCTTT.

The chain links TRBV11-3 to TRBJ2-1, with 12 bases fitting TRBD2. After removal of 5 bases from V and 8 bases from J, the junction contained 10 bases not matched to a gene. Germline V CDR1 and CDR2: SGHNT, YENEEA. The CDR3 covers 16 residues. CDR3 sequence reads: CASSNLAGGPIDEQFF. The CDR3 DNA is TGTGCCAGCAGCAATCTAGCGGGAGGGCCTATAGATGAGCAGTTCTTC. The full variable domain, rest sourced from reference TRBV11-3 and TRBJ2-1, is EAGVVQSPRYKIIEKKQPVAFWCNPISGHNTLYWYLQNLGQGPELLIRYENEEAVDDSQLPKDRFSAERLKGVDSTLKIQPAELGDSAVYLCASSNLAGGPIDEQFFGPGTRLTVL.

The V gene is TRBV19, the J gene TRBJ1-6; D might be TRBD1 (6 bases). Trimming took off 10 bases at V and 2 bases at J, with 15 bases between the two ends. CDR3 size: 15 residues. Germline values: CDR1 LNHDA, CDR2 SQIVND (reference sequence). Written as DNA, the CDR3 is TGTGCCACCACAGAAGCAGGGGCCTATAATTCACCCCTCCACTTT. Translating gives CATTEAGAYNSPLHF.

The chain combines TRBV19 with TRBJ2-5; D is perhaps TRBD2 (5 bases). From germline, CDR1 is LNHDA and CDR2 SQIVND (reference sequence). This CDR3 has 16 residues. V was pared by 6 bases and J by 2 bases, with 19 bases between. As DNA, the CDR3 is TGTGCCAGTAGCCCTGAGGGTCGTTGGGCTCAAGAGACCCAGTACTTC. The encoded protein is CASSPEGRWAQETQYF. Looking up the rest from reference TRBV19 and TRBJ2-5 gives the full variable domain: DGGITQSPKYLFRKEGQNVTLSCEQNLNHDAMYWYRQDPGQGLRLIYYSQIVNDFQKGDIAEGYSVSREKKESFPLTVTSAQKNPTAFYLCASSPEGRWAQETQYFGPGTRLLVL.

The rearrangement joins TRBV6-8 to TRBJ1-2; perhaps TRBD1 as D (6 bases). The CDR3 is 16 amino acids. The ends were cut back, 7 bases at V and 7 bases at J, with 25 bases in the middle. Germline V gene lookup returns CDR1 MNHGY and CDR2 SAAAGT. The CDR3 is CASTRGAPANSGGYTF. CDR3 bases: TGTGCCAGCACAAGGGGGGCGCCCGCTAACTCGGGTGGCTACACCTTC.

This clone is labeled medium-sized. The chain links TRBV6-8 to TRBJ2-5; D is possibly TRBD1 or TRBD2 (5 bases each). Germline loops: CDR1 MNHGY, CDR2 SAAAGT. The CDR3 covers 16 residues. V lost 8 bases to trimming and J lost 1 base, with 20 bases between them. The CDR3 bases are TGTGCCAGCCGGAGGAACTTCGGGACCATCCAAGAGACCCAGTACTTC. Amino acid sequence: CASRRNFGTIQETQYF.

V usage is TRBV6-8 and J usage is TRBJ2-2; 7 bases fit TRBD2. Germline trimming cut 6 bases from V and 1 base from J; bases unmatched to any gene: 8. The CDR3 loop spans 16 amino acids. Germline values: CDR1 MNHGY, CDR2 SAAAGT. CDR3 sequence (DNA): TGTGCCAGCAGGCTCCGGCGGGAGCTGAACACCGGGGAGCTGTTTTTT. Its translation: CASRLRRELNTGELFF.

The chain has TRBV28 and TRBJ1-1; the match to TRBD1 covers 7 bases. The CDR3 loop spans 14 amino acids. Germline V gene data show CDR1 as MDHEN and CDR2 as SYDVKM. V lost 6 bases and J lost 5; bases outside the gene matches: 9. The CDR3 bases are TGTGCCAGCAGCATCGAGGGGGCGCGTACTGAAGCTTTCTTT. Translating gives CASSIEGARTEAFF.

The CDR3 coding sequence is TGCAGCACGGGACAGCTGAGAGAGACCCAGTACTTC. Encoded protein: CSTGQLRETQYF. The chain employs TRBV29-1 and TRBJ2-5; TRBD1 agrees at 7 bases. The CDR3 spans 12 residues. After removal of 8 bases from V and 4 bases from J, the junction contained 7 bases not matched to a gene. Germline CDR1 is SQVTM and CDR2 is ANQGSEA.

V gene TRBV11-3 combines with J gene TRBJ2-7, with 8 nucleotides matching TRBD1. Germline trimming cut 4 bases from V and 4 bases from J; bases unmatched to any gene: 9. The CDR3 extends over 15 amino acids. Per germline, CDR1 SGHNT and CDR2 YENEEA. In nucleotides, the CDR3 is TGTGCCAGCAGCTCCGTGACAGGGGCGACGTACGAGCAGTACTTC. This gives the protein CASSSVTGATYEQYF.

The V and J genes are TRBV6-8 and TRBJ2-2; no clear D. This CDR3 has 17 amino acids. Germline V gene data show CDR1 as MNHGY and CDR2 as SAAAGT. The V and J ends lost 10 bases and 0 bases respectively, with 21 bases between them. This CDR3 reads CATTRMALGTNTGELFF. DNA for the CDR3: TGTGCCACAACGCGAATGGCCCTGGGGACGAACACCGGGGAGCTGTTTTTT.

V gene TRBV19 combines with J gene TRBJ1-2; D is perhaps TRBD1 (6 bases). The V gene lost 3 bases and the J gene lost 9 bases, with 17 bases spanning the gap. The CDR3 extends over 14 amino acids. The V gene's germline CDR1 is LNHDA and CDR2 SQIVND (reference sequence). CDR3: CASSMGQYYSSYTF. For the CDR3, the DNA is TGTGCCAGTAGTATGGGACAATACTACTCGAGCTACACCTTC.

The table lists this clone with a count of one. V gene TRBV5-1 combines with J gene TRBJ2-1, with 16 bases that match TRBD2. CDR3 length: 15 residues. CDR1 and CDR2 from the germline V gene are SGHRS and YFSETQ. The V gene end was trimmed by 7 bases and the J gene end by 8 bases; junction bases not matched to a gene: 6. The CDR3 DNA is TGCGCCAGCCGCCCCGGGACTAGCGGGGGGGATGAGCAGTTCTTC. It specifies CASRPGTSGGDEQFF.

Note on this clone: One junction end does not reproduce the germline sequence, and a read error may be involved. The genes are TRBV29-1 and TRBJ2-7, with D maybe TRBD1 (5 bases). The CDR3 consists of 12 residues. Germline V CDR1 and CDR2: SQVTM, ANQGSEA. CDR3 in DNA: TGCAGCGTAGGGGTCCCGCCCCACGAGCAGTACTTT. Protein sequence: CSVGVPPHEQYF.

The chain couples TRBV5-1 to TRBJ2-3; either TRBD1 or TRBD2 may supply D (5 bases each). Germline V lookup: CDR1 SGHRS, CDR2 YFSETQ. Trimming took off 0 bases at V and 2 bases at J, with 10 bases between the two ends. The CDR3 runs to 15 residues. The CDR3 here is CASSLAEGITDTQYF. The CDR3, as DNA: TGCGCCAGCAGCTTGGCCGAGGGGATCACAGATACGCAGTATTTT.

The V and J genes are TRBV6-8 and TRBJ2-7, with D perhaps matching TRBD1 (5 bases). The V gene's germline CDR1 is MNHGY and CDR2 SAAAGT. V was pared by 7 bases and J by 5 bases, with 15 bases between. This CDR3 is built from 13 residues. Here the CDR3 DNA reads TGTGCCAGCATTATGGCAGGGTCGCACGAGCAGTACTTC. Its translation: CASIMAGSHEQYF.

This rearrangement joins TRBV30 to TRBJ1-4; the D gene is possibly TRBD1 (5 bases). V lost 4 bases and J lost 13, with 16 bases in between. Germline CDR1 is GTSNPN and CDR2 is SVGIG (reference sequence). This CDR3 has 12 amino acids. The CDR3 loop reads CAWNQGVGVLFF. CDR3 DNA: TGTGCCTGGAACCAGGGTGTGGGGGTACTGTTTTTT. Together with reference TRBV30 and TRBJ1-4, the CDR3 gives the full variable domain: SQTIHQWPATLVQPVGSPLSLECTVEGTSNPNLYWYRQAAGRGLQLLFYSVGIGQISSEVPQNLSASRPQDRQFILSSKKLLLSDSGFYLCAWNQGVGVLFFGSGTQLSVL.

The chain links TRBV28 to TRBJ2-2; the D gene is possibly TRBD2 (7 bases). This CDR3 has 15 residues. Trimming took 6 bases from V and 5 from J, leaving 16 bases between them. Germline CDR1 reads MDHEN; CDR2 reads SYDVKM. Here the CDR3 DNA reads TGTGCCAGCAGCTCCGGGGGGCGCGGGACCGGGGAGCTGTTTTTT. Residues: CASSSGGRGTGELFF.

This chain connects TRBV10-3 to TRBJ2-1; 12 nucleotides match TRBD2. This CDR3 contains 16 residues. With 4 bases clipped from V and 9 bases from J, the junction kept 10 bases outside the gene matches. The germline CDR1 and CDR2 sequences are ENHRY and SYGVKD. Written as DNA, the CDR3 is TGTGCCATCAGTGGAGCCAGCCTAGCGGGAGGGGGTGAGCAGTTCTTC. Translation: CAISGASLAGGGEQFF.

The V call is TRBV30, the J call TRBJ1-2, with TRBD1 as a possible D gene (6 bases). V dropped 0 bases and J dropped 5 bases, with 19 bases sitting between them. CDR3 length: 16 residues. Germline values: CDR1 GTSNPN, CDR2 SVGIG (reference sequence). The chain's CDR3 is CAWSVSAGQLIYGYTF. The CDR3 DNA reads TGTGCCTGGAGTGTATCAGCGGGACAACTTATATATGGCTACACCTTC.

The genes are TRBV6-7 and TRBJ2-5; perhaps TRBD2 as D (6 bases). TRBV6-7 is an ORF, with its function uncertain. This CDR3 has 11 amino acids. V dropped 8 bases and J dropped 8 bases, with 12 bases sitting between them. CDR3 coding DNA: TGTGCCAGCGGCGGAGGGATAACCCAGTACTTC. Its translation: CASGGGITQYF.